Listed here are 19 T cell receptor beta chains from one sample, sequenced in a study of OX40 agonist ivuxolimab in advanced cancers. Assay: immunoSEQ multiplex PCR; the TCRdb copy retains only in-frame clones and omits some. The sample yields approximately 50,000 clones, approximately 80% seen once. This sample comprised CD4+ or CD8+ T cells sorted from blood, obtained in a trial of the OX40 agonist ivuxolimab. These receptors were collected from an adult with an advanced solid tumor such as melanoma, head and neck, liver or kidney cancer.

The V call is TRBV10-3, the J call TRBJ2-7, with D perhaps given as TRBD1 or TRBD2 (5 bases each). The CDR3 runs 11 residues. The ends were cut back, 4 bases at V and 4 bases at J, with 5 bases in the middle. Germline CDR1 reads ENHRY; CDR2 reads SYGVKD. In DNA, the CDR3 is TGTGCCATCAGTGGGGGGTACGAGCAGTACTTC. Protein product: CAISGGYEQYF.

This clone has just a few counts. The J gene is TRBJ2-2, the V gene TRBV9; the match to TRBD1 covers 7 bases. V shed 3 bases and J 5 bases; nucleotides not matched to a gene: 7. From germline, CDR1 is SGDLS and CDR2 YYNGEE. The CDR3 totals 15 residues. DNA for the CDR3: TGTGCCAGCAGCGCTACAGGGGTGGGAACCGGGGAGCTGTTTTTT. This codes for CASSATGVGTGELFF. The whole variable domain, filled in from reference TRBV9 and TRBJ2-2, reads DSGVTQTPKHLITATGQRVTLRCSPRSGDLSVYWYQQSLDQGLQFLIQYYNGEERAKGNILERFSAQQFPDLHSELNLSSLELGDSALYFCASSATGVGTGELFFGEGSRLTVL.

This clone turned up a few times. The V and J genes are TRBV7-6 and TRBJ1-2, with D unclear. The CDR3 has 14 amino acids. The germline CDR1 and CDR2 sequences are SGHVS and FNYEAQ. Trimming took 5 bases from V and 0 from J, leaving 10 bases between them. The CDR3 DNA sequence: TGTGCCAGCAGCGACTTTCCTTCTAACTATGGCTACACCTTC. Its protein product is CASSDFPSNYGYTF. The full variable domain, in which reference TRBV7-6 and TRBJ1-2 provide the parts outside the CDR3, is GAGVSQSPRYKVTKRGQDVALRCDPISGHVSLYWYRQALGQGPEFLTYFNYEAQQDKSGLPNDRFSAERPEGSISTLTIQRTEQRDSAMYRCASSDFPSNYGYTFGSGTRLTVV.

A word on this clone: No DNA is shown, since the ends of the CDR3 on it are uncertain; the CDR3 is the one TCRdb lists. This sequence joins TRBV7-3 and TRBJ2-3. The CDR3 comprises 15 residues, both ends counted. CDR1 SGHTA and CDR2 FQGTGA come from the germline V gene. The CDR3 sequence is CASSFRGRAADTQYF.

The chain employs TRBV28 and TRBJ1-1; tentative D call: TRBD1 (6 bases). Germline loops: CDR1 MDHEN, CDR2 SYDVKM. The CDR3 has 14 residues. V gave up 6 bases and J gave up 1 base, with 12 bases separating them. The CDR3 here is CASSRRGGNTEAFF. The CDR3 bases are TGTGCCAGCAGCCGCAGGGGCGGGAACACTGAAGCTTTCTTT.

The sample holds a few counts of this clone. A junction boundary mismatches the germline segment, possibly from a read error. The CDR3 nucleotides are TGTGCCAGCAGCCTAGCCGGGCGTCAGTACTTC. Its protein product is CASSLAGRQYF. The J gene is TRBJ2-7, the V gene TRBV7-9; D might be TRBD2 (5 bases). CDR3 length: 11 amino acids. In germline, CDR1 is SEHNR, CDR2 FQNEAQ (reference sequence).

This clone has a handful of counts. This CDR3 reads CASSADRNSYEQYF. The CDR3 nucleotides are TGTGCCAGCTCAGCGGACAGGAACTCCTACGAGCAGTACTTC. The gene calls are TRBV18 and TRBJ2-7, with 7 bases that match TRBD1. Trimming removed 5 bases from V and 0 bases from J; junction bases left unmatched: 4. The germline V gene has CDR1 KGHSH and CDR2 LQKENI. This CDR3 is built from 14 residues.

The V gene is TRBV29-1, the J gene TRBJ1-1, with D uncertain. This CDR3 region has 15 residues. CDR1 is SQVTM, CDR2 ANQGSEA, per germline. V lost 3 bases, J lost 2 bases, and 16 bases lay in between. The CDR3 region is CSVDVQRRTNTEAFF. In DNA, the CDR3 is TGCAGCGTTGATGTGCAGCGACGGACCAACACTGAAGCTTTCTTT.

The J gene is TRBJ2-7, the V gene TRBV9; no clear D gene. Germline CDR1 SGDLS, CDR2 YYNGEE. V was pared by 0 bases and J by 3 bases, with 13 bases between. This CDR3 has 15 residues. This CDR3 reads CASSVAPSGLYEQYF. CDR3 nucleotide sequence: TGTGCCAGCAGCGTAGCTCCTTCCGGGCTCTACGAGCAGTACTTC.

The J gene is TRBJ2-3, the V gene TRBV5-1, with TRBD2 matching over 8 bases. The V gene's germline CDR1 is SGHRS and CDR2 YFSETQ. J gave up 4 bases and V 2 bases, and 3 bases lay outside the gene matches. CDR3 length equals 14 residues. CDR3 sequence reads: CASSFGGGSDTQYF. CDR3 DNA sequence: TGCGCCAGCAGCTTCGGCGGGGGGTCAGATACGCAGTATTTT.

The V call is TRBV7-9, the J call TRBJ2-3; D is unresolved. The V gene's germline CDR1 is SEHNR and CDR2 FQNEAQ (reference sequence). Trimming removed 2 bases at V and 2 bases at J, with 14 bases between. The CDR3 runs to 16 residues. The CDR3, as DNA: TGTGCCAGCAGCTTACTCACTATCGGCTCCACAGATACGCAGTATTTT. Protein: CASSLLTIGSTDTQYF.

The chain joins TRBV19 to TRBJ1-1; D possibly corresponds to TRBD1 (6 bases). CDR1 is LNHDA, CDR2 SQIVND, per germline (reference sequence). This CDR3 contains 13 residues. The V and J ends lost 5 bases and 11 bases respectively, with 18 bases between them. Written as DNA, the CDR3 is TGTGCCAGTAGTGACCGCGACCGGGACACGGCTTTCTTT. This codes for CASSDRDRDTAFF.

This clone showed up just once. The CDR3 DNA is TGTGCCAGCAGCGCGGGACAGGGGGTGGATGGCTACACCTTC. Its protein is CASSAGQGVDGYTF. The chain links TRBV2 to TRBJ1-2; TRBD1 matches 11 bases. Germline V gene data show CDR1 as SNHLY and CDR2 as FYNNEI. The CDR3 consists of 14 residues. The junction had 6 bases not matched to a gene; V was cut back by 6 bases and J by 6 bases.

The rearrangement joins TRBV27 to TRBJ2-5; tentative D call: TRBD1 (7 bases). V dropped 4 bases and J dropped 5 bases, with 23 bases sitting between them. The CDR3 runs 17 residues. In germline, CDR1 is MNHEY, CDR2 SMNVEV (reference sequence). The CDR3 region is CASSSRQGGFATETQYF. DNA for the CDR3: TGTGCCAGCAGTTCCCGACAGGGAGGTTTTGCTACGGAGACCCAGTACTTC.

The V and J genes are TRBV27 and TRBJ1-2, with 9 bases that match TRBD1. J gave up 4 bases and V 6 bases, and 6 bases lay outside the gene matches. This CDR3 has 14 residues. Germline loops: CDR1 MNHEY, CDR2 SMNVEV (reference sequence). The CDR3 DNA reads TGTGCCAGCAGCTTGGACAGGGGTGGCTATGGCTACACCTTC. Amino acid sequence: CASSLDRGGYGYTF.

The chain joins TRBV7-2 to TRBJ1-1; the D gene is possibly TRBD1 (5 bases). V shed 1 base and J shed 4 bases, with 16 bases lying between them. CDR1 and CDR2 (germline): SGHTA, FQGNSA. The CDR3 totals 16 residues. CDR3: CASSLGHGGRSTEAFF. CDR3 nucleotide sequence: TGTGCCAGCAGCTTAGGGCACGGGGGTAGGAGCACTGAAGCTTTCTTT.

The gene calls are TRBV6-6 and TRBJ1-2; the D gene is possibly TRBD1 (6 bases). Germline V gene sequence: CDR1 MNHNY, CDR2 SVGAGI (reference sequence). The V end was cut by 7 bases, the J end by 2 bases, with 14 bases between. The CDR3 is made up of 14 amino acids. For the CDR3, the DNA is TGTGCCAGCAAAGAGGGGGTTGAAAACTATGGCTACACCTTC. Translation: CASKEGVENYGYTF.

The chain has TRBV5-8 and TRBJ1-1, with D unresolved. V gave up 6 bases and J gave up 0 bases, with 12 bases separating them. CDR3 length equals 14 residues. The germline CDR1 and CDR2 sequences are SGHTS and YDEGEE. In DNA, the CDR3 is TGTGCCAGCACTCGGACCCATTTGAACACTGAAGCTTTCTTT. Translated: CASTRTHLNTEAFF.

V usage is TRBV7-1 and J usage is TRBJ1-5; a weak D match, TRBD1 (5 bases). TRBV7-1 is reported as an ORF; its role is uncertain. Trimming left V 4 bases short and J 5 bases short, with 18 bases between. CDR3 length: 16 amino acids. The CDR3: CASSLGGFGGYQPQHF. CDR3 nucleotides: TGTGCCAGCAGCTTAGGAGGCTTTGGGGGATATCAGCCCCAGCATTTT.